These T cell receptor beta chains were read from a single sample in a study of Ad26.COV2.S vaccination and SARS-CoV-2 variants. Profiled with immunoSEQ multiplex PCR; TCRdb holds only in-frame clones, not every one. The sample shows nearly 400,000 clones, 75% to 90% of them seen only once. The specimen was peripheral blood, collected in a trial of Ad26.COV2.S vaccine versus placebo. These receptors all stem from a person aged 18-65 years who received the Ad26.COV2.S COVID-19 vaccine or a placebo. Each CDR3 is given with its conserved first and last residue. D genes are given only for firm matches. A clone size is listed for some rows: how often the clone was seen (once, few, many), or a class if it is expanded.

d_call: TRBD1
clone_size: .
v_call: TRBV19
j_call: TRBJ1-4
cdr3_aa: CASRNPGQGGATNEKLFF
cdr3_nt: TGTGCCAGTAGAAACCCGGGACAGGGCGGAGCAACTAATGAAAAACTGTTTTTT

d_call: .
clone_size: .
v_call: TRBV5-1
j_call: TRBJ1-1
cdr3_aa: CASSLGGRNTEAFF
cdr3_nt: TGCGCCAGCAGCTTGGGAGGGCGGAACACTGAAGCTTTCTTT

d_call: TRBD2
clone_size: .
v_call: TRBV6-1
j_call: TRBJ2-3
cdr3_aa: CASSEPRGRGTDTQYF
cdr3_nt: TGTGCCAGCAGTGAACCTCGCGGGAGAGGAACAGATACGCAGTATTTT

d_call: .
clone_size: .
v_call: TRBV4-3
j_call: TRBJ2-2
cdr3_aa: CASRIQRNTGELFF
cdr3_nt: TGCGCCAGCAGAATACAGCGAAACACCGGGGAGCTGTTTTTT

d_call: .
clone_size: .
v_call: TRBV30
j_call: TRBJ2-2
cdr3_aa: CAWTRLVGGELFF
cdr3_nt: TGTGCCTGGACTAGGCTCGTAGGCGGGGAGCTGTTTTTT

d_call: .
clone_size: few
v_call: TRBV9
j_call: TRBJ1-4
cdr3_aa: CASSVLGGGLFF
cdr3_nt: TGTGCCAGCAGCGTTTTGGGAGGAGGACTGTTTTTT

d_call: .
clone_size: .
v_call: TRBV7-9
j_call: TRBJ2-6
cdr3_aa: CASSLNRGWNSGANVLTF
cdr3_nt: TGTGCCAGCAGCTTAAATAGGGGCTGGAACTCTGGGGCCAACGTCCTGACTTTC

d_call: TRBD2
clone_size: .
v_call: TRBV5-1
j_call: TRBJ2-3
cdr3_aa: CASSFRTSGSGADTQYF
cdr3_nt: TGCGCCAGCAGTTTTCGGACTAGCGGGAGTGGTGCAGATACGCAGTATTTT

d_call: .
clone_size: .
v_call: TRBV6-5
j_call: TRBJ1-5
cdr3_aa: CASSPWTDNQPQHF
cdr3_nt: TGTGCCAGCAGTCCCTGGACTGACAATCAGCCCCAGCATTTT

d_call: .
clone_size: .
v_call: TRBV4-1
j_call: TRBJ2-2
cdr3_aa: CASSLTGTNTGELFF
cdr3_nt: TGCGCCAGCAGTCTCACCGGGACAAACACCGGGGAGCTGTTTTTT

d_call: .
clone_size: .
v_call: TRBV5-5
j_call: TRBJ2-7
cdr3_aa: CASSYSYEQYF
cdr3_nt: TGTGCCAGCAGCTATTCATACGAGCAGTACTTC

d_call: .
clone_size: few
v_call: TRBV9
j_call: TRBJ1-6
cdr3_aa: CASSVSEGGSPLHF
cdr3_nt: TGTGCCAGCAGCGTCAGCGAGGGAGGTTCACCCCTCCACTTT

d_call: TRBD2
clone_size: .
v_call: TRBV5-1
j_call: TRBJ2-7
cdr3_aa: CASSSGTSGTYEQYF
cdr3_nt: TGCGCCAGCAGCTCGGGGACTAGCGGGACCTACGAGCAGTACTTC

d_call: .
clone_size: .
v_call: TRBV30
j_call: TRBJ2-1
cdr3_aa: CAWTPDGGEQFF
cdr3_nt: TGTGCCTGGACCCCCGACGGGGGTGAGCAGTTCTTC

d_call: TRBD1
clone_size: .
v_call: TRBV9
j_call: TRBJ1-2
cdr3_aa: CASSPRDRPTMRYTF
cdr3_nt: TGTGCCAGCAGCCCTCGGGACAGGCCGACTATGAGGTACACCTTC

d_call: TRBD2
clone_size: .
v_call: TRBV11-2
j_call: TRBJ2-1
cdr3_aa: CASSLALLTSGYNEQFF
cdr3_nt: TGTGCCAGCAGCTTAGCCCTACTCACTAGCGGATACAATGAGCAGTTCTTC

d_call: .
clone_size: .
v_call: TRBV30
j_call: TRBJ1-5
cdr3_aa: CAWSRGRDQPQHF
cdr3_nt: TGTGCCTGGAGCCGGGGGAGGGATCAGCCCCAGCATTTT